This TCR beta chain was documented in a study of identical twins. This clonotype has at least ten counts. Its antigen is undetermined. This CDR3 has 16 residues. V lost 5 bases, J lost 3 bases, and 8 bases stayed unmatched. CDR1 and CDR2 from the germline V gene are MDHEN and SYDVKM. General study findings and limits: The same donors were not followed; conclusions instead depended on cross-sectional statistical analysis.

TCRdb re-analysed the 5' RACE reads in MiXCR, keeping a single row per CDR3 protein. The table lists 650,000 to 800,000 distinct CDR3 sequences, about 9.4% of them singletons. This sample also appeared in a second study, on yellow fever vaccine responses in identical twins. That publication notes: The authors reported partly convergent, partly personalized vaccine responses in identical twins.

This chain connects TRBV28 to TRBJ2-2, with 8 bases matching TRBD1. The sequence derives from a woman aged 18-29 years in good health. Sample: PBMCs. Here the CDR3 reads CASSPPGQAYTGELFF. CDR3 bases: TGTGCCAGCAGTCCACCGGGACAGGCCTACACCGGGGAGCTGTTTTTT.